This TCR beta chain comes out of a study of cytomegalovirus exposure and HLA in healthy donors. Overall study findings and caveats: In most subjects, TCR beta sequences reportedly gave accurate predictions of HLA-A and HLA-B alleles. It was reported that the classifier diagnosed cytomegalovirus status with high specificity and sensitivity in both the original and validation cohorts.

Note on this clone: Antigen: not known.

The CDR3 totals 15 residues. The germline V gene encodes CDR1 PRHDT and CDR2 FYEKMQ (reference sequence). V shed 5 bases and J 3 bases; nucleotides not matched to a gene: 6. Primers included in the PCR were 60 Vbeta and 13 Jbeta primers. Generated by immunoSEQ multiplex PCR, the TCRdb table keeps only in-frame clones and is missing some. The sample lists under 200,000 clones, around 80% occurring once. The rearrangement uses TRBV13 and TRBJ1-3; 8 bases map to TRBD1. The TCR sequence derives from a young man in good health and CMV-seronegative. Sequenced material: PBMCs. In nucleotides, the CDR3 is TGTGCCAGCAGCCCAGGGGGCTCCAGTGGAAACACCATATATTTT. Translated: CASSPGGSSGNTIYF.